This T cell receptor beta chain was retrieved from a study of CD8+ T cells in alopecia areata. The overall study: For the treated group, dosing was oral tofacitinib at 5 to 10 mg twice daily. General study results and limits: Relative to normal scalp, lesional scalp, especially alopecia totalis/universalis, showed higher clonality.

Obtained from alopecia areata patients were lesional scalp punch biopsies along with peripheral blood. Sorting from PBMCs produced CD4+ and CD8+ T cells. Trimming stripped 1 base from V and 0 bases from J, with 10 bases between. The CDR3 loop spans 14 amino acids. Germline CDR1 is SQVTM and CDR2 is ANQGSEA. Extracted RNA was reverse transcribed, and the resulting cDNA served as sequencing template. This table comes from immunoSEQ multiplex PCR, and its TCRdb copy is limited to in-frame clones, with some not included. The sample includes some 170,000 clones, around 71% seen only once; the top ten take approximately 10%. As regards this clone: Its target is unknown.

The sequence derives from a human donor with alopecia areata. The chain combines TRBV29-1 with TRBJ2-7; unclear D gene. This sample comprised CD8+ T cells sorted from blood, obtained at week 0. CDR3 amino acids: CSVEVTSSSYEQYF. CDR3 in DNA: TGCAGCGTTGAAGTGACTTCGAGCTCCTACGAGCAGTACTTC.